This TCR beta chain derives from a study of blood T cell repertoires in COVID-19 (dated by TCRdb to the early 2020s). Some background on the complete study: Samples covering the acute and convalescent phases of COVID-19 were provided by collaborators in the United States, Italy and Spain. The prospective study material was composed of cDNA or gDNA derived from T cells, B-cell-depleted T cells, or PBMCs. Deeply sampled blood TCRbeta repertoires from subjects exposed to, actively infected with, or recovered from COVID-19 were included in the dataset. The repertoires were made available in a free public database intended to serve as a resource for research on the immune response to SARS-CoV-2. Samples came from the ongoing ImmuneRACE study (first 160 participants) plus 1,254 subjects from 6 global collaborators. Nearly every sample came with metadata listing a de-identified subject ID, COVID-19 status, age in years and sex. HLA class I and class II types, where available, came from metadata supplied by the sample provider rather than from assay-based typing. Here is what the overall study found, with its caveats: The quantity of clinical and demographic metadata differed by source and by participant and was supplied without curation.

Its CDR3 holds 13 amino acids, cysteine through phenylalanine. Just the 39-base CDR3 DNA is kept, in frame starting at base 1. After removal of 1 base from V and 7 bases from J, the junction retains 3 bases not matched to a gene. From a lookup of the germline V gene, CDR1 and CDR2 are ENHRY and SYGVKD. TCRbeta CDR3 regions were amplified from genomic DNA by means of the immunoSEQ Assay, a bias-controlled multiplex PCR. As for the original processing: Within the assay, amplification of reference gene primers was used to estimate how many nucleated cells each sample contained. To quantify the absolute abundance of each unique TCRbeta CDR3 rearrangement, sequence reads were collapsed and filtered. For each sample, productive Simpson clonality was calculated by taking the square root of Simpson's diversity index across productive rearrangements. TCRdb took over this immuneACCESS table, retaining in-frame rearrangements with V and J assigned. Such tables are incomplete; in checked studies, under half of the missing clones stem from an unresolved V gene, and the remainder is unexplained. For V, J and clone size, that table is used; D and trimming come from the DNA. This sample comprises approximately 40,000 clones, approximately 87% of them detected only once. The ten largest clonotypes hold approximately 4% of the sample.

Turning to this clone: No antigen is known for it. The input lacks base qualities; no much larger clone sits a single base away.

At one collaborating source in Seattle, patients were enrolled during active infection and were followed longitudinally through the course of disease. The collaborating institutions used their own protocols to collect whole blood in K2EDTA tubes. For TCRbeta analysis, collaborator samples were shipped as frozen whole blood, as isolated PBMCs, or as DNA extracted from either sample type. Rearrangement joined TRBV10-3 to TRBJ1-2; 7 bases in the junction line up with TRBD1. The specimen was peripheral blood. The sequence was collected from a middle-aged man with COVID-19, enrolled during active disease. The DNA reads as follows: TGTGCCATCAGTGAGTTGACAGGGACTGGCTACACCTTC. Translated, this gives CAISELTGTGYTF.